This entry features one T cell receptor (beta chain) sequence. These data are taken from a study of blood T cell repertoires in COVID-19. On the study more broadly: Donors in the United States, Italy and Spain gave samples during acute or convalescent COVID-19. PBMCs, B-cell-depleted T cells, or T cells provided the cDNA or gDNA that made up the material.

Germline lookup yields CDR1 LNHDA and CDR2 SQIVND (reference sequence). The V and J ends lost 3 bases and 2 bases, in that order; junction bases with no gene match: 3. This CDR3 has 14 residues. Per the authors' pipeline: Amplified reference gene primers provided the basis for estimating nucleated cell counts. Produced via immunoSEQ multiplex PCR; TCRdb's table is partial and in-frame only. The DNA gave D and trimming, while V, J and clone size come from that table. The top ten hold less than 4% of the sample, which has 56,000 or so clones, approximately 87% seen once. The rearrangement joins TRBV19 to TRBJ1-2; 7 nucleotides match TRBD1. This receptor was identified in a man aged 50 to 59 with acute or convalescent COVID-19. Source material: peripheral blood. CDR3 region: CASSMGQRNYGYTF. The CDR3 nucleotides are TGTGCCAGTAGTATGGGACAGAGAAACTATGGCTACACCTTC.